This T cell receptor (beta chain) appears in the sequencing data of a study of shared clonotypes between healthy human individuals (dated by TCRdb to the early 2020s). General notes on the study: The cohort comprised two women and a few men aged 18 to 49 years. For each donor, CD4 naive and CD4 memory were each given three plates, CD8 naive was given two plates, and CD8 memory was given one plate. The study deeply sequenced blood TCR repertoires of 5 or 6 healthy adults to estimate repertoire size and the extent of clonotype sharing between individuals. Different laboratories and diverse techniques were used to prepare libraries and sequence TCR repertoires, to increase sequencing depth and limit assay-specific biases. Between about 0.85 and 8.9 billion PBMCs per donor were obtained by leukapheresis. The paper as a whole reports these results and caveats: Rarefaction of sorted-subset datasets indicated incomplete sequencing despite the large sequencing depth. Naive subsets generally had larger estimated clonotype richness than memory subsets. Only blood was sampled, and tissue TCR repertoires likely differ from those in blood. The genetic and exposure-history diversity represented was limited by the small number of donors. When several donors were compared, the shared fraction of clonotypes was around 5% for naive CD4, around 3.6% for naive CD8, 2.3% for memory CD4, and 0.4% for memory CD8. Compared with non-shared clonotypes, the clonotypes found in all four sorted-subset donors had higher generation probabilities. Based on pairwise subsampling, the degree of clonotype sharing among donors was expected to be affected by sequencing depth.

The donors were healthy, HIV-negative adults with no recently reported acute infections or vaccinations. Every donor was a Caucasian adult residing in Nashville, Tennessee, USA. Magnetic negative selection was used to enrich CD4+ T cells, after which naive cells were positively selected on CD45RA and the negative fraction became the memory subset. Blood was obtained by leukapheresis, after which PBMCs were separated by Ficoll-Histopaque density gradient centrifugation and cryopreserved in liquid nitrogen vapor phase. Analytical flow cytometry was used to check the purity and quantity of every magnetically sorted T cell population. Each sorted fraction had its genomic DNA isolated and then quantified by UV absorbance on a Nanodrop 2000c. Using the deep immunoSEQ assay, TCR CDR3 regions were amplified from genomic DNA by multiplex PCR. Extracted genomic DNA from each cell subset was spread evenly across all wells of several immunoSEQ 96-well plates, with each plate serving as a replicate. For sorted subsets, each replicate PCR was loaded with about 0.2 ug genomic DNA, equivalent to about 30,000 T cell genomes. The purified libraries were quantified using a Qubit 3.0 fluorometer, sized with a Bioanalyzer 2100, and then quantified again using the KAPA Library Quantification kit. A separate single-read 150-cycle Illumina NextSeq 550 flow cell was used to sequence each immunoSEQ 96-well plate. In the authors' own workflow: Because only junctional sequences without quality scores were contained in the immunoSEQ output, filtering matching that applied to full-length reads could not be performed. Sequences were annotated with PyIR, a Python wrapper for IgBLAST v1.9, using IMGT germline references to assign V/J genes and CDR3. Reads were removed for weak V/J assignments (E-value above 1e-6), missing CDR3, stop codons, out-of-frame junctions, or ambiguous translated residues. A V3J clonotype was defined by an identical inferred V gene, J gene, and CDR3 amino acid sequence. Percentage overlap between repertoires was computed as shared unique clonotypes divided by the size of the smaller repertoire. Repertoire richness was assessed with RTK rarefaction, the Chao1 estimator, and Recon v2.1 estimates of unobserved clonotypes. Generation probabilities were computed with OLGA for all TCRbeta clonotypes obtained by the gDNA method from several donors. What TCRdb holds here is the immuneACCESS table cut down to in-frame rearrangements. Part of the clones is not present; checked against another copy, under half of the missing clones reflect an unresolved V gene, and the others are unexplained. The D gene and trimming were derived from the DNA, and the V and J assignments and clone size from that table. The sample data list some 2.3 million clones, and 90% to 95% of these were observed just once. The top ten constitute 0.39% of the sample.

Comments on this clone: Its target antigen remains unknown. No much larger clone is present one base from it, and per-base qualities are unavailable.

The CDR1 and CDR2 encoded by the germline V gene are SGHTA and FQGTGA. Clipping removes 2 bases from V and 2 bases from J, with 3 as the unmatched junction base count. The CDR3 runs 15 residues from the cysteine to the phenylalanine. The read is trimmed to its CDR3 DNA, 45 bases read in frame from base 1. The V and J genes are TRBV7-3 and TRBJ2-3; a stretch of 8 junction bases matches TRBD2. The TCR was taken from a man between 18 and 35 years old in good health. Some clones in this sample may be carry-over from other donors' samples. Input material: naive CD4+ T cells from PBMCs. This sample's cell subset or site label indicates: CD45RA+ positively selected. The encoded CDR3 is CASSLAGRATDTQYF. At the DNA level, the sequence is TGTGCCAGCAGCTTAGCCGGGAGGGCCACAGATACGCAGTATTTT.